This T cell receptor (beta chain) was captured in a study of control samples from healthy donors and cancer patients. TCRdb's copy holds only in-frame clones and misses some; the assay was immunoSEQ multiplex PCR. Of 90,000 to 130,000 clones listed, 88% are singletons. Trimming took 4 bases from V and 1 from J, leaving 8 bases between them. The CDR3 runs 14 residues. The germline V gene has CDR1 MNHEY and CDR2 SVGAGI. This chain links TRBV6-5 with TRBJ1-5; D ambiguous. The material sequenced was PBMCs. The TCR was taken from a woman aged 55-70 years with lung cancer. The CDR3 coding sequence is TGTGCCAGCAGTTTTGGGCAGAGCAATCAGCCCCAGCATTTT. Protein sequence: CASSFGQSNQPQHF.